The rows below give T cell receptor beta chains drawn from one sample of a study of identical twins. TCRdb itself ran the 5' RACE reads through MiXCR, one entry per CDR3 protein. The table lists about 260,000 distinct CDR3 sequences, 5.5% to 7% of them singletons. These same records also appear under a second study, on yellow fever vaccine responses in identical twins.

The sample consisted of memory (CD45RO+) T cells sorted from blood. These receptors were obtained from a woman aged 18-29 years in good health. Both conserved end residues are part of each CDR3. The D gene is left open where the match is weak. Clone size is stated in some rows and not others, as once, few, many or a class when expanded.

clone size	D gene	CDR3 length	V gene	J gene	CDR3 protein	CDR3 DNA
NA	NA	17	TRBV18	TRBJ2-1	CASSPTGAVSSYNEQFF	TGTGCCAGCTCACCAACCGGGGCCGTTAGCTCCTACAATGAGCAGTTCTTC
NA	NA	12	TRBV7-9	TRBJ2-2	CASRANTGELFF	TGTGCCAGCAGAGCAAACACCGGGGAGCTGTTTTTT
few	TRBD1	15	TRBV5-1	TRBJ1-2	CASSLEWDRGYGYTF	TGCGCCAGCAGCTTGGAGTGGGACAGGGGGTATGGCTACACCTTC
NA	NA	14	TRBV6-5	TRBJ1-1	CASSSYTAGAEAFF	TGTGCCAGCAGTTCTTACACAGCGGGAGCGGAAGCTTTCTTT
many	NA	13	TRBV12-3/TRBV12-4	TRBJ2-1	CASKTRGLNEQFF	TGTGCCAGCAAAACACGGGGGCTCAATGAGCAGTTCTTC
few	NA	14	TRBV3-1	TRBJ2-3	CASSGSQNTDTQYF	TGTGCCAGCAGCGGCTCTCAAAACACAGATACGCAGTATTTT
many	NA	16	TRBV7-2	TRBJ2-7	CASSFSLDSPSYEQYF	NA
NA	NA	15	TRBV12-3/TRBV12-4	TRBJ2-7	CASSGPGQGRNEQYF	TGTGCCAGCAGCGGACCGGGGCAGGGGAGAAACGAGCAGTACTTC
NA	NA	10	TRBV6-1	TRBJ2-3	CASREELQYF	TGTGCCAGCAGAGAGGAGCTGCAGTATTTT
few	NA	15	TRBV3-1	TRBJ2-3	CASSLGGSYTDTQYF	TGTGCCAGCAGCTTAGGTGGATCTTACACAGATACGCAGTATTTT
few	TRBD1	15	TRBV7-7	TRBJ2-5	CASSSTRDRVGTQYF	TGTGCCAGCAGCTCCACCCGGGACAGGGTGGGGACCCAGTACTTC
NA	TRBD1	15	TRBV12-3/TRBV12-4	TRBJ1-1	CASSSDRVDYTEAFF	TGTGCCAGCAGCTCCGACAGGGTGGACTACACTGAAGCTTTCTTT
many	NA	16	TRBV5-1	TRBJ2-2	CASSLTWTRNTGELFF	TGCGCCAGCAGCTTGACCTGGACGAGGAACACCGGGGAGCTGTTTTTT
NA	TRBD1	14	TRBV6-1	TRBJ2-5	CASKIGQGQETQYF	TGTGCCAGCAAAATCGGACAGGGACAAGAGACCCAGTACTTC
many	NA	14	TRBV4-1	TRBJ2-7	CASSKTGTTYEQYF	TGCGCCAGCAGCAAAACCGGGACAACCTACGAGCAGTACTTC
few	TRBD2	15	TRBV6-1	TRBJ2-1	CASSSGGSGGNEQFF	TGTGCCAGCAGCTCAGGCGGGAGTGGGGGCAATGAGCAGTTCTTC
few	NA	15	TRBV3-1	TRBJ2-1	CASSQDPWPYNEQFF	TGTGCCAGCAGCCAAGACCCTTGGCCGTACAATGAGCAGTTCTTC